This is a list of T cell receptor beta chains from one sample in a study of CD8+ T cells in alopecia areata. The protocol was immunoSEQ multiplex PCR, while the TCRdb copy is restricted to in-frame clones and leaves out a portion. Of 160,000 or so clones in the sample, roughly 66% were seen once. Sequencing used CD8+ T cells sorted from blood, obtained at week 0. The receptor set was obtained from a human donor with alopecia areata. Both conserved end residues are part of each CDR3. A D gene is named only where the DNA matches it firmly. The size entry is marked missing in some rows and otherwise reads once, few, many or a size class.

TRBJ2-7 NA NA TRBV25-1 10 TGTGCCAGCAGTGAAGTCGAGCAGTACTTC CASSEVEQYF
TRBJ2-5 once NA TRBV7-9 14 TGTGCCAGCAGCTTGGACAGCCCGCAAGAGACCCAGTACTTC CASSLDSPQETQYF
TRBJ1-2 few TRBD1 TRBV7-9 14 TGTGCCAGCAGCTCGTGGGACAGGAACTATGGCTACACCTTC CASSSWDRNYGYTF
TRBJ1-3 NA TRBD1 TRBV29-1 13 TGCAGCGTTGTGGGGACAGGAGGAAACACCATATATTTT CSVVGTGGNTIYF
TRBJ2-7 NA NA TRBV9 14 TGTGCCAGCAGCGTAAGTGGGACGTTCGACGAGCAGTACTTC CASSVSGTFDEQYF
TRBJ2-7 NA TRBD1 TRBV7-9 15 TGTGCCAGCAGCTACCAAGAGACAGGGACCTACGAGCAGTACTTC CASSYQETGTYEQYF
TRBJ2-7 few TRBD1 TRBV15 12 TGTGCCACCAGCAGAACAGGGGGCGAGCAGTACTTC CATSRTGGEQYF
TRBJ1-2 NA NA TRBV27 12 TGTGCCAGCAGTTCGCAGGGCTATGGCTACACCTTC CASSSQGYGYTF
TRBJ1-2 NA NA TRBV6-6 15 TGTGCCAGCAGCCACCCGGCAGAGCCAAAGAGGGGCTACACCTTC CASSHPAEPKRGYTF
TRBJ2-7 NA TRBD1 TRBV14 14 TGTGCCAGCACGCCGGGACAGCACTCCTACGAGCAGTACTTC CASTPGQHSYEQYF
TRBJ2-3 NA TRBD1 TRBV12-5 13 TGTGCTAGTGGCATGACAGGGGACGATACGCAGTATTTT CASGMTGDDTQYF
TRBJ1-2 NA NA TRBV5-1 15 TGCGCCAGCAGCTTGGCAACAACTAAAAATGGGGGCTACACCTTC CASSLATTKNGGYTF
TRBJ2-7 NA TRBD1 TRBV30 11 TGTGCCTGGGACAGGGGCAACGAGCAGTACTTC CAWDRGNEQYF
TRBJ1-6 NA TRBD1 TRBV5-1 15 TGCGCCAGCAGCGTGTGGGACAGGGAGTTTTCACCCCTCCACTTT CASSVWDREFSPLHF
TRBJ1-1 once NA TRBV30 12 TGTGCCTGGTTTGTAGGGAACACTGAAGCTTTCTTT CAWFVGNTEAFF
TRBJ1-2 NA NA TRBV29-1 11 TGCAGCGTTGAAGGCGATTATGGCTACACCTTC CSVEGDYGYTF
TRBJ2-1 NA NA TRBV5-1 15 TGCGCCAGCAGCTTGGTCGGAGGCTCCTACAATGAGCAGTTCTTC CASSLVGGSYNEQFF
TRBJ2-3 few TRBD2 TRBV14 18 TGTGCCAGCAGCGACGGGACTAGCGGGGGGCCCAGTTCGAATACGCAGTATTTT CASSDGTSGGPSSNTQYF
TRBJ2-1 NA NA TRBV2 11 TGTGCCAGCAAGGGAAGGGATGAGCAGTTCTTC CASKGRDEQFF
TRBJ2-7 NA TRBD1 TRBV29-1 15 TGCAGCGTTGAAGGACTCCGGGACAGCACCTACGAGCAGTACTTC CSVEGLRDSTYEQYF
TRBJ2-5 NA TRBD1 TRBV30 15 TGTGCCTGGAGGGTTACAGGGGGATCAGGTGAAACCCAGTACTTC CAWRVTGGSGETQYF
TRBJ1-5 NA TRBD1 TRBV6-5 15 TGTGCCAGCAGGGGACAGGGGGCAAGCAATCAGCCCCAGCATTTT CASRGQGASNQPQHF
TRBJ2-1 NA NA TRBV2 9 TGTGCCCCCGGGAATGAGCAGTTCTTC CAPGNEQFF
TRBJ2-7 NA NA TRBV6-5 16 TGTGCCAGCAGCTACCGGGTACGGGAAGCGGGCTACGAGCAGTACTTC CASSYRVREAGYEQYF
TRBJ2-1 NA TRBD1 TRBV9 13 TGTGCCAGCAGCTTCGGGACAGCCAATGAGCAGTTCTTC CASSFGTANEQFF
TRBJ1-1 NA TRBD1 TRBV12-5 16 TGTGCTAGTGGTTTGGTACAGGGGGCTATGAACACTGAAGCTTTCTTT CASGLVQGAMNTEAFF
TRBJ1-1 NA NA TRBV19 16 TGTGCCAGTAGTCTCCCCCCCGAGGCGGGTTACACTGAAGCTTTCTTT CASSLPPEAGYTEAFF
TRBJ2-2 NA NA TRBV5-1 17 TGCGCCAGCAGCGTAGTCCTTCCGGGGGCAAACACCGGGGAGCTGTTTTTT CASSVVLPGANTGELFF
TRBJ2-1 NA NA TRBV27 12 TGTGCCAGCAGGACAGGTGGCGATGAGCAGTTCTTC CASRTGGDEQFF